The present TCR beta chain was sequenced within a study of CD8 T cells in Susac syndrome. The individuals used as controls were healthy donors who had been matched for both age and sex. With respect to this clonotype: The antigen is unknown.

Study-wide results and limits: By the study's own acknowledgment, its TCR sequencing and HLA analysis included relatively few individuals.

Reverse transcription of roughly 0.45 to 1 ug RNA used random hexamers. The immunoSEQ assay covered 54 Vbeta and 13 Jbeta segments for CDR3. TCRdb independently ran MiXCR on the immunoSEQ multiplex PCR reads; one entry per CDR3 protein. The table shows some 150,000 distinct CDR3 sequences, with approximately 93% occurring only once. There are 22 residues in the CDR3. Germline lookup yields CDR1 LGHNA and CDR2 YSLEER. V dropped 2 bases and J dropped 4; count of bases not matched to a gene: 25. The sequenced sample was CD8+ T cells from PBMCs. This TCR derives from a human donor in good health. The chain employs TRBV4-3 and TRBJ2-2; the match to TRBD1 covers 7 bases. CDR3 bases: TGCGCCAGCAGCCAAAAACCCGATAGACGACAGGGATTTAAGTCGGGCACCGGGGAGCTGTTTTTT. Its translation is CASSQKPDRRQGFKSGTGELFF.